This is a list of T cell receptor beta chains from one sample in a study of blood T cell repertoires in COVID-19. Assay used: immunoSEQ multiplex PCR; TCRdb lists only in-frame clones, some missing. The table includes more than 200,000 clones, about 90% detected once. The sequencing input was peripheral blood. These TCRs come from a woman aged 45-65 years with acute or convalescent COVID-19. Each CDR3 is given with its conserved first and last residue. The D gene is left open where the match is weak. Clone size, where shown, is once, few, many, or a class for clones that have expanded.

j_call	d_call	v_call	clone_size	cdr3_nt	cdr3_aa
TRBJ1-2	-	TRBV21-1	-	TGTGCCAGCAGGAGACAGGGAAAAGGGTACACCTTC	CASRRQGKGYTF
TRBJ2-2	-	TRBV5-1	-	TGCGCCAGCAGCTTAGACAGGATGAACACCGGGGAGCTGTTTTTT	CASSLDRMNTGELFF
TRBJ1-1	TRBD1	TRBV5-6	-	TGTGCCAGCAGCTTGGCTGGGACAGGGGGCACTGAAGCTTTCTTT	CASSLAGTGGTEAFF
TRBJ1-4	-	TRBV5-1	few	TGCGCCAGCAGCCCAGACAAGAATGAAAAACTGTTTTTT	CASSPDKNEKLFF
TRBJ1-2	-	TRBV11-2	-	TGTGCCAGCAGCCCCGTAGACTGGAACTATGGCTACACCTTC	CASSPVDWNYGYTF
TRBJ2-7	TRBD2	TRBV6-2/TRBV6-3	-	TGTGCCAGCAGTTCCGCGACTAGCTCTACGTCCTACGAGCAGTACTTC	CASSSATSSTSYEQYF
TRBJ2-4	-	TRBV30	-	TGTGCCTGGAGTGTACCCCTTTCGGGAGTCAAAAACATTCAGTACTTC	CAWSVPLSGVKNIQYF
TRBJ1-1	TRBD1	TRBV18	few	TGTGCCAGCTCACCCACGGGCTCTGGGACAGCGAACACTGAAGCTTTCTTT	CASSPTGSGTANTEAFF
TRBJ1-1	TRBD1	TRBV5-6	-	TGTGCCAGCAGTGGACAGGGGGCTTCTGAAGCTTTCTTT	CASSGQGASEAFF
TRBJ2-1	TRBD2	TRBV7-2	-	TGTGCCAGCAGCTTAGCAGCGGGGGCCTACAATGAGCAGTTCTTC	CASSLAAGAYNEQFF
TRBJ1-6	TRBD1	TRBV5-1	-	TGCGCCAGCAGCCAACATTTGGTCGGACAGGGGGCCATTGATTCACCCCTCCACTTT	CASSQHLVGQGAIDSPLHF
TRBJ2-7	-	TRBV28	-	TGTGCCAGCAGTGGAGAGGGCGGTTACGAGCAGTACTTC	CASSGEGGYEQYF
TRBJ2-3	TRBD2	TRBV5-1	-	TGCGCCAGCAGCCCTGACCCAGCGGGGGTAACAGATACGCAGTATTTT	CASSPDPAGVTDTQYF
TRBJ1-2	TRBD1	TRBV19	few	TGTGCCAGTAGTCTAAACAGGGGATTGGATGGCTACACCTTC	CASSLNRGLDGYTF
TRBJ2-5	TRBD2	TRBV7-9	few	TGTGCCAGCAGCTCCGGACTAGCGGGAGCACCCCAAGAGACCCAGTACTTC	CASSSGLAGAPQETQYF
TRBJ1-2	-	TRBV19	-	TGTGCCAGTACCAATCCGGGGGAGGCGGGAGGCTACACCTTC	CASTNPGEAGGYTF
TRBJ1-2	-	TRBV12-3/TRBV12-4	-	TGTGCCAGCAGTCAGGGTGGAGGCTACACCTTC	CASSQGGGYTF
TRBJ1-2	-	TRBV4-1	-	TGCGCCAGCAGCCGCCAGTTCGGGGGGCAGGACTATGGCTACACCTTC	CASSRQFGGQDYGYTF
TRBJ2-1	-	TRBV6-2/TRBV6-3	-	TGTGCCAGCAGTTACCCGTGGGACTTATCAAATGAGCAGTTCTTC	CASSYPWDLSNEQFF
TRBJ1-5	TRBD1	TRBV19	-	TGTGCCAGTAATGATTACCGACAGGGGGGTCAGCCCCAGCATTTT	CASNDYRQGGQPQHF
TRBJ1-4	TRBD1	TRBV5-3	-	TGTGCCAGAAGGTCCCGGGCCAGGGGGGAAAAACTGTTTTTT	CARRSRARGEKLFF
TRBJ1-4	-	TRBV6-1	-	TGTGCCAGCAGTGAACTATGGACTAATGAAAAACTGTTTTTT	CASSELWTNEKLFF
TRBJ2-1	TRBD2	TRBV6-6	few	TGTGCCAGCAGTCGACTAGCGGGAGGCTCCTACAATGAGCAGTTCTTC	CASSRLAGGSYNEQFF
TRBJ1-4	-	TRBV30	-	TGTGCCTGGAGTATGGGGGCAGGGGAAAAACTGTTTTTT	CAWSMGAGEKLFF
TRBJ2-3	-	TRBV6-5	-	TGTGCCAGCAGTTACAGGAGGGCCGATACGCAGTATTTT	CASSYRRADTQYF
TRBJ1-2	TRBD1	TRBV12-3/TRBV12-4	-	TGTGCCAGCAGTTGGGACAGGGAGAGCGGCTACACCTTC	CASSWDRESGYTF
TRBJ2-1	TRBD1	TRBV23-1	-	TGCGCCAGCAGTCACCGGGACAGGGCCAGAAGTGAGCAGTTCTTC	CASSHRDRARSEQFF
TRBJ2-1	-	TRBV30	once	TGTGCCTGGAGTGTGAGGGGCCTAGCGCGAAGCAGCTCCTACAATGAGCAGTTCTTC	CAWSVRGLARSSSYNEQFF
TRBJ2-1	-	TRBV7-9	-	TGTGCCAGCAGCTTAACAGGGTCCAATGAGCAGTTCTTC	CASSLTGSNEQFF
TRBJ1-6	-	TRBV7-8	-	TGTGCCAGCAGCTCCCTGAGTAGCAGATATTCACCCCTCCACTTT	CASSSLSSRYSPLHF
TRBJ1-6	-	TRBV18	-	TGTGCCAGCTCACCGGCGGCCGGTAATTCACCCCTCCACTTT	CASSPAAGNSPLHF
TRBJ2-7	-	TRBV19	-	TGTGCCAGTAGGCTAAGTGAGCAGTACTTC	CASRLSEQYF
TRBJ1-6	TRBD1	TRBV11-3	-	TGTGCCACCCAGGGGGCCGGATCACCCCTCCACTTT	CATQGAGSPLHF
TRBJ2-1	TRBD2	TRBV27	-	TGTGCCAGCGCGAATTTAGCGGGGGGGCCCAATGAGCAGTTCTTC	CASANLAGGPNEQFF
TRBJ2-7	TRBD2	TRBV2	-	TGTGCCAGCCTCCTAGCGGGAGGGTACGAGCAGTACTTC	CASLLAGGYEQYF
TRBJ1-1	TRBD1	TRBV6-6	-	TGTGCCAGCAGCCACCAGGGGACAGACACTGAAGCTTTCTTT	CASSHQGTDTEAFF
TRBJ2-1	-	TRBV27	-	TGTGCCAGCAGTCTTAGGGCGGGTAACAATGAGCAGTTCTTC	CASSLRAGNNEQFF
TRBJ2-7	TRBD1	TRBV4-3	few	TGCGCCAGCAGCCAAGATTCTCCACTTTTATCCGGGACAGGAGGCTACGAGCAGTACTTC	CASSQDSPLLSGTGGYEQYF
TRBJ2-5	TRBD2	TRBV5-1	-	TGCGCCAGCAGCTGGGGGGGGGTCCAAGAGACCCAGTACTTC	CASSWGGVQETQYF
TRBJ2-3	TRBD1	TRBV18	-	TGTGCCAGCTCACCTACAGGGGTGGATACGCAGTATTTT	CASSPTGVDTQYF
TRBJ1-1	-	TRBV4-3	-	TGCGCCAGCAGCCAAGATCGGCGGTCGGCTTTCTTT	CASSQDRRSAFF
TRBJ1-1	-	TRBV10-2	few	TGCGCCAGCCAAAAGAACACTGAAGCTTTCTTT	CASQKNTEAFF
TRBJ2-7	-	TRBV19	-	TGTGCCAGTAGTATTAGGCAGGGTGGGTACGAGCAGTACTTC	CASSIRQGGYEQYF
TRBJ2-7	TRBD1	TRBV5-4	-	TGTGCCAGCAGCTTTAGGACAGGGGACTACGAGCAGTACTTC	CASSFRTGDYEQYF
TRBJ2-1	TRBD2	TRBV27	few	TGTGCCAGCAGTCCCTTTGGACTAGCGGACTCCTACAATGAGCAGTTCTTC	CASSPFGLADSYNEQFF
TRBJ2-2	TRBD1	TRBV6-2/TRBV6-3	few	TGTGCCAGCAGCGGGACAGGGCCTAGATGGGACACCGGGGAGCTGTTTTTT	CASSGTGPRWDTGELFF
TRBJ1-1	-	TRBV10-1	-	TGCGCCAGCAGTGAGTCACTAGGCCCTGGTACTGAAGCTTTCTTT	CASSESLGPGTEAFF
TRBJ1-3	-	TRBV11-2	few	TGTGCCAGCAGCTTTAGTGGACTGAGCTCTGGAAACACCATATATTTT	CASSFSGLSSGNTIYF